This T cell receptor (beta chain) appears in the sequencing data of a study of CD8 T cells in Susac syndrome. Study-level results: Susac-specific public clones numbered more than 15 in total CD8+ repertoires (and about five in CD8+ TEMRA repertoires). By the study's own acknowledgment, its TCR sequencing and HLA analysis included relatively few individuals.

Random hexamers primed reverse transcription of about 0.45 to 1 ug RNA. The authors amplified TCR beta CDR3 across 54 Vbeta and 13 Jbeta using immunoSEQ multiplex PCR. One entry per CDR3 protein results from TCRdb running MiXCR on the immunoSEQ multiplex PCR reads. The sample carries roughly 130,000 distinct CDR3 sequences, 85% to 95% recorded once. The study sequenced TCR beta in blood CD8+ and CD4+ T cells. For this clonotype: Antigen unknown.

Trimming cost V 1 base and J 2 bases, with 13 bases left between them. The CDR3 length is 15 residues. CDR1 is DFQATT, CDR2 SNEGSKA, per germline (reference sequence). This receptor was taken from a human donor with Susac syndrome. What was sequenced was CD8+ T cells from PBMCs. The chain carries TRBV20-1 and TRBJ2-3, with D possibly matching TRBD1 (6 bases). The CDR3 reads CSARGLTGYTDTQYF. CDR3 DNA sequence: TGCAGTGCTAGAGGGTTGACAGGCTACACAGATACGCAGTATTTT.